The rows below give T cell receptor beta chains drawn from one sample of a study of Ad26.COV2.S vaccination and SARS-CoV-2 variants. TCRdb keeps only in-frame clones here, not all; method: immunoSEQ multiplex PCR. The table records about 350,000 clones, 88% of them present only once. The starting material was peripheral blood, obtained in a trial of Ad26.COV2.S vaccine versus placebo. These receptors were collected from a person aged 18-60 years who received the Ad26.COV2.S COVID-19 vaccine or a placebo. Each CDR3 is given with its conserved first and last residue. D genes are given only for firm matches. Part of the rows lack a size; the others show once, few, many or a class for expanded clones.

TRBJ1-1,TRBD1,TRBV28,-,CASSPGGAGYTEAFF,TGTGCCAGCAGTCCAGGGGGCGCTGGGTACACTGAAGCTTTCTTT
TRBJ1-5,-,TRBV6-5,-,CASSYSRGNQPQHF,TGTGCCAGCAGTTACTCACGAGGCAATCAGCCCCAGCATTTT
TRBJ1-6,-,TRBV7-2,-,CASSLLPGAGSPLHF,TGTGCCAGCAGCCTTCTTCCGGGGGCTGGTTCACCCCTCCACTTT
TRBJ1-2,TRBD1,TRBV19,-,CASIFDRGREIYGYTF,TGTGCCAGTATTTTTGACAGGGGGCGCGAAATCTATGGCTACACCTTC
TRBJ1-1,TRBD1,TRBV18,-,CASSLGGDRNTEAFF,TGTGCCAGCTCACTTGGCGGGGACAGGAACACTGAAGCTTTCTTT
TRBJ1-2,-,TRBV6-5,-,CASSYSRINYGYTF,TGTGCCAGCAGTTATTCCCGCATTAACTATGGCTACACCTTC
TRBJ1-1,-,TRBV28,-,CASTRGDRLKMNTEAFF,TGTGCCAGCACCCGGGGCGACAGATTAAAGATGAACACTGAAGCTTTCTTT
TRBJ1-5,-,TRBV5-6,-,CASSLASNQPQHF,TGTGCCAGCAGCTTGGCTAGCAATCAGCCCCAGCATTTT
TRBJ2-3,-,TRBV5-4,-,CASSWGASGRQTTDTQYF,TGTGCCAGCAGCTGGGGCGCTTCCGGGAGACAGACTACAGATACGCAGTATTTT
TRBJ1-3,-,TRBV19,-,CASSVEISGNTIYF,TGTGCCAGTAGTGTTGAGATCTCTGGAAACACCATATATTTT
TRBJ2-1,-,TRBV9,-,CASSVEERRDEQFF,TGTGCCAGCAGCGTAGAGGAGCGGCGGGATGAGCAGTTCTTC
TRBJ2-4,-,TRBV11-2,once,CASSLEIRQVAAKNIQYF,TGTGCCAGCAGCTTAGAGATCCGGCAGGTCGCAGCCAAAAACATTCAGTACTTC
TRBJ2-5,-,TRBV18,-,CASSPPDGKETQYF,TGTGCCAGCTCACCACCGGATGGTAAAGAGACCCAGTACTTC
TRBJ2-7,TRBD1,TRBV4-3,-,CASSQAGTEYEQYF,TGCGCCAGCAGCCAAGCCGGGACAGAATACGAGCAGTACTTC
TRBJ2-1,-,TRBV27,-,CASSSLPFVQFF,TGTGCCAGCAGTTCCCTTCCGTTTGTGCAGTTCTTC
TRBJ1-1,-,TRBV28,-,CASSVTGNTEAFF,TGTGCCAGCAGTGTCACAGGGAACACTGAAGCTTTCTTT
TRBJ1-3,-,TRBV19,-,CASTSPLNSGNTIYF,TGTGCCAGTACCTCCCCGCTGAACTCTGGAAACACCATATATTTT
TRBJ2-7,-,TRBV7-2,-,CASSSRTRNEQYF,TGTGCCAGCAGCTCCCGAACTCGGAACGAGCAGTACTTC
TRBJ2-5,-,TRBV3-1/TRBV3-2,-,CASSHPRGVDETQYF,TGTGCCAGCAGCCACCCCAGGGGCGTGGATGAGACCCAGTACTTC
TRBJ1-4,-,TRBV7-2,-,CASSPRSQWANEKLFF,TGTGCCAGCAGCCCCCGGTCCCAGTGGGCTAATGAAAAACTGTTTTTT
TRBJ1-2,-,TRBV6-5,-,CASSRDRVEGYGYTF,TGTGCCAGCAGTCGGGATCGGGTAGAGGGCTATGGCTACACCTTC
TRBJ2-4,TRBD1,TRBV18,-,CASLFSGTENIQYF,TGTGCCAGCTTATTCTCCGGGACAGAAAACATTCAGTACTTC
TRBJ2-2,-,TRBV23-1,-,CASSQSRSGAAGVTGELFF,TGCGCCAGCAGTCAATCGCGTTCAGGGGCGGCGGGGGTCACCGGGGAGCTGTTTTTT
TRBJ1-2,-,TRBV27,-,CASSFSGTTISYGYTF,TGTGCCAGCAGTTTCTCCGGGACAACAATTTCTTATGGCTACACCTTC
TRBJ2-5,-,TRBV5-1,-,CASSPTWWETQYF,TGCGCCAGCAGCCCCACTTGGTGGGAGACCCAGTACTTC
TRBJ1-5,-,TRBV7-2,once,CASSYRVGGDQPQHF,TGTGCCAGCAGTTACCGTGTAGGCGGGGATCAGCCCCAGCATTTT